Detailed here is one T cell receptor (beta chain). TCRdb itself ran the multiplex PCR reads through MiXCR, one entry per CDR3 protein. The sample includes 85,000 to 130,000 distinct CDR3 sequences, more than 25% seen only once; the top ten take around 6%. Germline V gene lookup returns CDR1 SGHTA and CDR2 FQGTGA. The CDR3 extends over 16 amino acids. V dropped 5 bases and J dropped 0 bases, with 14 bases sitting between them. The lymph nodes were axillary draining lymph nodes from breast cancer patients. The data derive from a study of breast tumors, draining lymph nodes, adjacent tissues. Source material: axillary lymph node tissue. The receptor was derived from a female donor with breast cancer. Some clones in this sample may be carry-over from other donors' samples. V is TRBV7-3 and J is TRBJ1-3; D gene uncertain. The CDR3 region is CASSVGPILSGNTIYF. DNA for the CDR3: TGTGCCAGCAGCGTAGGGCCGATCCTCTCTGGAAACACCATATATTTT.